The 20 T cell receptor beta chains below were found in one sample sequenced in a study of regulatory T cells in long-lasting Graves disease. To make TCR beta libraries, researchers used iRepertoire HTBI primers and Arm-PCR of CDR3 regions. TCRdb fed the multiplex PCR reads into MiXCR, producing one record per CDR3 protein. In the table there are roughly 380,000 distinct CDR3 sequences, over 15% of which are singletons. Time point reported: newly diagnosed GD, antithyroid drugs for less than 3 months. Construction of the TCR library relied on RNA isolated from PBMCs. The sample was also linked to a second study, of T cells in Graves' hyperthyroidism and ophthalmopathy.

This specimen was peripheral blood mononuclear cells (PBMCs), taken at new diagnosis, from a patient treated with antithyroid drugs. These receptors were taken from a man aged 40-49 years with Graves disease.

In its sample, this clonotype was seen a few times. The gene calls are TRBV7-3 and TRBJ2-1, with 7 bases that match TRBD1. V lost 0 bases, J lost 4 bases, and 0 bases stayed unmatched. This CDR3 comprises 14 residues. Looked up from germline, CDR1 is SGHTA and CDR2 is FQGTGA. CDR3 in DNA: TGTGCCAGCAGCTTAACGGGACAGTACAATGAGCAGTTCTTC. Amino acid sequence: CASSLTGQYNEQFF.

This clonotype was detected ten times or more. The CDR3 protein is CASSLRGKVEKLFF. The CDR3 nucleotides are TGTGCCAGCAGTTTAAGGGGGAAGGTTGAAAAACTGTTTTTT. The chain employs TRBV12-3 or TRBV12-4 and TRBJ1-4; TRBD1 might be the D (6 bases). This CDR3 region has 14 residues. Trimming removed 2 bases at V and 7 bases at J, with 11 bases between.

This clonotype came up many times. The chain joins TRBV2 to TRBJ2-3; TRBD1 is a possible D gene (5 bases). This CDR3 spans 10 amino acids. Trimming cost V 2 bases and J 14 bases, with 8 bases left between them. CDR1 is SNHLY, CDR2 FYNNEI, per germline. The CDR3 loop reads CASSENRSYF. CDR3 DNA: TGTGCCAGCAGTGAAAACAGGTCGTATTTT.

This clonotype was recorded at least ten times. The chain employs TRBV9 and TRBJ2-3, with 8 bases identical to TRBD2. The CDR3 sequence is 17 residues long. The germline gives CDR1 SGDLS, CDR2 YYNGEE. The V and J ends lost 3 bases and 4 bases, in that order; junction bases with no gene match: 13. CDR3 bases: TGTGCCAGCAGCGCCGTCTATGGCGGCGGGGGGTCAGATACGCAGTATTTT. Translation gives CASSAVYGGGGSDTQYF.

The genes are TRBV5-1 and TRBJ2-2; D is unclear. Trimming removed 7 bases from V and 1 base from J, with 5 bases in between. Germline CDR1 and CDR2: SGHRS and YFSETQ. This CDR3 spans 12 amino acids. This CDR3 reads CASWVNTGELFF. The CDR3 nucleotides read TGCGCCAGCTGGGTGAACACCGGGGAGCTGTTTTTT.

This clonotype was observed at least ten times. V is TRBV12-3 or TRBV12-4 and J is TRBJ2-5; D call uncertain. Trimming cost V 4 bases and J 6 bases, with 9 bases left between them. This CDR3 is 12 amino acids long. The CDR3 is CASSYPDQTQYF. The CDR3 nucleotides are TGTGCCAGCAGTTACCCGGATCAGACCCAGTACTTC.

This clonotype has only a few counts. The chain links TRBV5-5 to TRBJ2-1; perhaps TRBD1 as D (6 bases). V was pared by 5 bases and J by 0 bases, with 15 bases between. This CDR3 comprises 16 residues. The germline CDR1 and CDR2 sequences are SGHKS and YYEKEE (reference sequence). This CDR3 is CASSFTGRSSYNEQFF. The CDR3 coding sequence is TGTGCCAGCAGTTTTACAGGGAGAAGCTCCTACAATGAGCAGTTCTTC.

There are many counts of this clonotype. The chain carries TRBV7-2 and TRBJ2-2; D uncertain. V shed 0 bases and J shed 7 bases, with 9 bases lying between them. The CDR3 has 14 amino acids. Per the germline V gene, CDR1 is SGHTA and CDR2 is FQGNSA. The CDR3 sequence: CASSLAESVGELFF. DNA for the CDR3: TGTGCCAGCAGCTTAGCGGAGTCCGTCGGGGAGCTGTTTTTT.

This clonotype was observed at least ten times. This sequence joins TRBV30 and TRBJ1-1; D is unclear. This CDR3 has 11 residues. Germline CDR1 GTSNPN, CDR2 SVGIG (reference sequence). V lost 3 bases and J 7 bases, leaving 9 bases between the germline ends. The CDR3 region has the DNA TGTGCCTGGAGCTCCGTATATGAAGCTTTCTTT. The encoded protein is CAWSSVYEAFF.

The chain uses TRBV15 and TRBJ1-3; 9 bases agree with TRBD1. The CDR3 spans 15 residues. V shed 5 bases and J 0 bases; nucleotides not matched to a gene: 2. CDR1 is LNHNV and CDR2 is YYDKDF in the germline V gene (reference sequence). CDR3 amino acids: CATSGDRASGNTIYF. CDR3 nucleotide sequence: TGTGCCACCAGCGGGGACAGGGCCTCTGGAAACACCATATATTTT. The full variable domain, completed using reference TRBV15 and TRBJ1-3, is DAMVIQNPRYQVTQFGKPVTLSCSQTLNHNVMYWYQQKSSQAPKLLFHYYDKDFNNEADTPDNFQSRRPNTSFCFLDIRSPGLGDTAMYLCATSGDRASGNTIYFGEGSWLTVV.

This clonotype was seen ten or more times. The genes are TRBV29-1 and TRBJ2-5, with 9 bases aligning to TRBD2. CDR1 and CDR2 from the germline V gene are SQVTM and ANQGSEA. The CDR3 is 15 amino acids. V dropped 4 bases and J dropped 1; count of bases not matched to a gene: 7. The CDR3 nucleotides are TGCAGCGTTGTTAAAGGGACTAGCCTCCAAGAGACCCAGTACTTC. It is translated as CSVVKGTSLQETQYF.

As DNA, the CDR3 is TGTGCCACCAGTGACATCGGGACAGGGGAGCAAGAGACCCAGTACTTC. This encodes CATSDIGTGEQETQYF. The chain uses TRBV24-1 and TRBJ2-5, with 10 bases identical to TRBD1. The germline gives CDR1 KGHDR, CDR2 SFDVKD. This CDR3 contains 16 residues. With V trimmed by 4 bases and J by 2 bases, 6 bases remained unmatched.

CDR3 amino acids: CASSWTSAYNEQFF. DNA for the CDR3: TGTGCCAGCAGTTGGACTAGTGCTTACAATGAGCAGTTCTTC. The chain recombines TRBV28 with TRBJ2-1; 7 bases are a match to TRBD2. CDR3 length: 14 amino acids. CDR1 and CDR2 (germline): MDHEN, SYDVKM. Trimming cost V 4 bases and J 4 bases; bases outside gene matches: 4.

With regard to this clonotype: This could be a read error, since a much larger clone is one nucleotide away. The chain links TRBV7-2 to TRBJ2-3; possible D gene TRBD1, 6 bases. From germline, CDR1 is SGHTA and CDR2 FQGNSA. V was shortened by 3 bases and J by 4 bases, with 8 bases between the two germline ends. The CDR3 covers 13 residues. DNA of the CDR3: TGTGCCAGCAGCTTGGGGGCCCCAGATACGCAGTATTTT. It codes for CASSLGAPDTQYF.

This clonotype was recorded only once. This chain joins TRBV10-3 and TRBJ2-7, with 10 positions matching TRBD1. Trimming cost V 4 bases and J 5 bases; bases outside gene matches: 8. The CDR3 totals 15 residues. Looked up from germline, CDR1 is ENHRY and CDR2 is SYGVKD. Here the CDR3 reads CAISGSGTGADEQYF. In nucleotides, the CDR3 is TGTGCCATCAGTGGGAGTGGGACAGGGGCGGACGAGCAGTACTTC.

Worth noting for this clonotype: Possible read error: a much larger clone is one base away. The chain uses TRBV9 and TRBJ1-3; D is possibly TRBD1 (5 bases). This CDR3 region has 15 residues. Germline loops: CDR1 SGDLS, CDR2 YYNGEE. CDR3 sequence reads: CASSVAGDSGNTMYF. Here the CDR3 DNA reads TGTGCCAGCAGCGTAGCCGGGGACTCTGGAAACACCATGTATTTT.

This clonotype was observed many times. This rearrangement joins TRBV12-3 or TRBV12-4 to TRBJ1-6; D is perhaps TRBD1 (6 bases). This CDR3 is built from 14 residues. Trimming stripped 3 bases from V and 10 bases from J, with 13 bases between. CDR3 region: CASSLVGGGSPLHF. In DNA, the CDR3 is TGTGCCAGCAGTTTGGTAGGGGGAGGCTCACCCCTCCACTTT.

V and J are TRBV12-3 or TRBV12-4 and TRBJ1-1; 7 bases agree with TRBD1. The length of the CDR3 is 14 residues. V gave up 5 bases and J gave up 2 bases; unmatched junction bases: 5. CDR3 DNA: TGTGCCAGCAGTACTAGACAGGGTAACACTGAAGCTTTCTTT. Encoded protein: CASSTRQGNTEAFF.

The V and J genes are TRBV5-1 and TRBJ1-1; D not certain. The CDR3 covers 14 residues. The germline CDR1 and CDR2 sequences are SGHRS and YFSETQ. Trimming cost V 1 base and J 0 bases, with 7 bases left between them. CDR3 residues: CASSLQPVNTEAFF. The CDR3 DNA reads TGCGCCAGCAGCTTGCAACCTGTGAACACTGAAGCTTTCTTT.

This clonotype was counted many times. In nucleotides, the CDR3 is TGTGCCAGCAGCGGGTACCTCCCTGAAGCTTTCTTT. It specifies CASSGYLPEAFF. The J gene is TRBJ1-1, the V gene TRBV6-2 or TRBV6-3, with no clear D. Germline lookup yields CDR1 MNHEY and CDR2 SVGEGT. V lost 6 bases and J 6 bases, leaving 11 bases between the germline ends. There are 12 residues in the CDR3.